This T cell receptor beta chain was recorded in a study of regulatory T cells in long-lasting Graves disease (dated by TCRdb to about 2021). Concerning the study at large: In the newly diagnosed Graves' disease group, patients had been taking antithyroid drugs for less than 3 months. Patients with persistent Graves' disease were compared with patients with newly diagnosed Graves' disease using TCR sequencing and RNA sequencing of peripheral blood. The study was conducted in China and was registered as a clinical trial. A total of around 35 samples underwent TCR sequencing, from about 13 patients with persistent Graves' disease and some 20 patients with newly diagnosed Graves' disease. Study-wide conclusions, independent of this receptor: Patients with persistent disease shared more public clonotypes (roughly 2,900) than newly diagnosed patients did (approximately 970). Only the TCR beta chain was sequenced and analyzed. Compared with newly diagnosed patients, persistent Graves' disease patients had lower TCR Shannon entropy and fewer highly expanded clones, which suggests clonal expansion. Persistent disease showed preferential use of TRBV28, TRBJ1-2 and TRBJ2-5, whereas newly diagnosed disease favored TRBV20-1 and TRBJ2-1. As a limitation, the authors acknowledged that the small sample size may reduce accuracy. Only peripheral blood was studied, because thyroid tissue, the primary lesion, was inaccessible.

Including the terminal cysteine and phenylalanine, the CDR3 comprises 15 residues. Just CDR3 DNA is preserved here, 45 bases in frame from base 1. The V end gives up 4 bases and the J end 7 bases, leaving 10 bases in the junction not matched to a gene. CDR1 SQVTM and CDR2 ANQGSEA are derived from the germline V gene. Receptor libraries were prepared by multiplex PCR. The sequencer was an Illumina HiSeq 4000. CDR3 regions were amplified by Arm-PCR with iRepertoire HTBI primers to construct TCR beta libraries. Before sequencing, the PCR products underwent gel purification. The authors processed their data as follows. Gene usage analysis of CDR3 amino acid clonotypes used the roughly 62 TRBV and around 14 TRBJ segments found across samples. Filtered high-quality paired reads were merged into contigs using COPE and FqMerger. Contigs were aligned with BLAST to IMGT TRBV, TRBD and TRBJ reference genes, and CDR3 was defined per IMGT. Any clonotype with a frequency above 0.1% was counted as a highly expanded clone. Shannon entropy was used to measure repertoire diversity, and the Gini coefficient was used to measure V-J evenness. Public clonotypes were defined as clonotypes shared by more than one individual. TCRdb reprocessed the public reads (quality trimming at Q25 with fastp, clone calling with MiXCR) and kept in-frame beta chains. Entries that share a CDR3 protein sequence are merged under the most common genes and DNA. TCRdb, rather than the study authors, made the V and J calls. The sample data list roughly 560,000 distinct CDR3 sequences, and about 11% of these were observed just once. The ten largest clones take up approximately 9% of the sample.

This clonotype came up many times. Its cognate antigen has yet to be identified. No much larger clone is present one base from it, and per-base qualities are unavailable. The sample's time point label, in plain terms: newly diagnosed GD, antithyroid drugs for less than 3 months. For both TCR sequencing and RNA sequencing, RNA was extracted from PBMCs using TRIzol. The diagnosis of Graves' disease was made according to American Thyroid Association guidelines. The patients came from an endocrinology department in Xi'an, China. Each patient gave approximately 9.7 milliliters of peripheral blood, collected in an EDTA anticoagulant tube. Ficoll Paque Plus density gradient separation was used to isolate PBMCs, and no further T cell sorting was done. An Agilent 2100 Bioanalyzer and agarose gel were used to assess RNA quality, and a NanoDrop 2000 was used to measure RNA concentration. These data were also filed under a second study, of T cells in Graves' hyperthyroidism and ophthalmopathy. Reported in the second study: Stable Graves' hyperthyroidism was defined as no progression to ophthalmopathy during 18 months of follow-up. The hyperthyroidism patients were between 18 and 65 years old and newly diagnosed, with a disease duration of less than 2 months. Any patient with an uncontrolled infection, another autoimmune disease, pregnancy or lactation was excluded. Clinical symptoms, serum thyroxine and TRAb, thyroid ultrasound, and orbital computed tomography formed the basis for the diagnoses. For the first round of RT-PCR on the TCR CDR3, the HTBI primer set was used together with the Qiagen OneStep RT-PCR kit. Most expanded thyroid clonotypes (frequency above 0.001) were also detected in blood, a finding suggesting that blood repertoires may reflect thyroid immune responses. A model built on a 13 V-J signature distinguished ophthalmopathy from stable hyperthyroidism, reaching approximately 89% sensitivity and about 81% specificity in cross-validation and 80%/75% in testing. In validation, progression to ophthalmopathy was predicted by the model with nearly 71% sensitivity and under 85% specificity, a median of roughly six months before onset. TCR V-J signatures able to tell the groups apart were searched for in a discovery cohort of 100 or so patients, of whom around 43 had Graves' ophthalmopathy and 55 to 60 had stable Graves' hyperthyroidism. An independent validation cohort of 18 to 20 hyperthyroidism patients and about 16 patients who later progressed to ophthalmopathy tested prospective prediction of ophthalmopathy. The approximately 98 discovery patients were randomly divided into training and test sets at a 7:3 ratio. In several Graves' hyperthyroidism patients, the study also compared T-cell repertoires from thyroid tissue with T-cell repertoires from blood. Once sampling was done, hyperthyroidism patients were given methimazole at a starting dose of 30 mg daily, whereas ophthalmopathy patients were given high-dose intravenous methylprednisolone. A second multiplex PCR round built the libraries, followed by size selection and purification. Sequencing of the libraries was done on an Illumina HiSeq2000 using paired-end 100 bp reads. SOAPnuke was used to process the raw data, with reads discarded if the reads contained adapters or uncalled bases, had a mean Phred below 15, or lacked an exact constant-primer or identifier match. COPE v1.2.5 was used to merge the high-quality paired reads, and each unique nucleotide sequence was defined as a clonotype. MiTCR v1.1 was used to align clonotypes to the IMGT TRBV, TRBD and TRBJ reference segments. Analysis was restricted to V-J combinations with a frequency above 0.0001, which covered 98% to 99.2% of repertoires. The TCS score was defined as F50 (clonal expansion) divided by E x V (chaos), with BLOSUM62-based TCRdist calculated between CDR3 peptides within each V-J. Welch's t-statistics and random forest reduced approximately 520 V-J features to about 12, which were used in a naive Bayes classifier (R e1071). No statistical method was used to set the sample size in advance, and investigators knew the group allocation. According to the paper, TCR Vbeta CDR3 sequencing was carried out on approximately 140 peripheral blood samples, which came from fewer than 50 ophthalmopathy, 75 or so hyperthyroidism and roughly 17 progressor patients.

This specimen consisted of peripheral blood mononuclear cells (PBMCs), obtained at new diagnosis, from a patient treated with antithyroid drugs. This clonotype was obtained from a woman younger than 45 with Graves disease. Donor details come from another sample of the same person, matched by shared clones. The V and J segments used are TRBV29-1 and TRBJ2-7, with 13 bases aligning to TRBD2. Here is the DNA: TGCAGCGTTGGAAGGTTACTAGCGGGAGGGAGGGAGCAGTACTTC. Its translation reads: CSVGRLLAGGREQYF.